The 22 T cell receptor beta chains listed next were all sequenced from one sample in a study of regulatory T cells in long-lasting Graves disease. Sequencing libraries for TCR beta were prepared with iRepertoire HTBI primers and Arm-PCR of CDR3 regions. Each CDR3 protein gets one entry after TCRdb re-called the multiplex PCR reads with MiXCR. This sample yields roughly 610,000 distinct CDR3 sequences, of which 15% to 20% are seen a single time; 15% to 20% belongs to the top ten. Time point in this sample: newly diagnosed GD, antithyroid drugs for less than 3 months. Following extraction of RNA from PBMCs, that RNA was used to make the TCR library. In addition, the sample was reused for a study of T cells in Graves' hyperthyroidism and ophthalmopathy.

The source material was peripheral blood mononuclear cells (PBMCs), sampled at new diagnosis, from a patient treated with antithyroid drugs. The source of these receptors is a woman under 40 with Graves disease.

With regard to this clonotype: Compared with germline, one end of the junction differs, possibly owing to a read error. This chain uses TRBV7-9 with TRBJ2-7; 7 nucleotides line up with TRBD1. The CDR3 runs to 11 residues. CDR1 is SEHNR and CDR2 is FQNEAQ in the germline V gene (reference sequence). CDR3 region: CASSPDRLPIF. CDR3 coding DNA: TGTGCCAGCAGCCCGGACAGGCTCCCGATATTC.

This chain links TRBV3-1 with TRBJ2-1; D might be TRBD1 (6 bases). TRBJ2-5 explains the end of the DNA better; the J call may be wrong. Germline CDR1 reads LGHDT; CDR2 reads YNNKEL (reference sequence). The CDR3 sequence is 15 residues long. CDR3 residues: CASSQVPTGQETQYF. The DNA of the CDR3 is TGTGCCAGCAGCCAAGTTCCGACAGGTCAAGAGACCCAGTACTTC.

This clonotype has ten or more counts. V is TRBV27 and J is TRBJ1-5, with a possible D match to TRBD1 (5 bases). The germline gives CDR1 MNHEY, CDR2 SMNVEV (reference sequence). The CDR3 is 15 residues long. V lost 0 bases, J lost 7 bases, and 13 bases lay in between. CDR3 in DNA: TGTGCCAGCAGTTTATCTGAGGGGCCTTGGCAGCCCCAGCATTTT. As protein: CASSLSEGPWQPQHF.

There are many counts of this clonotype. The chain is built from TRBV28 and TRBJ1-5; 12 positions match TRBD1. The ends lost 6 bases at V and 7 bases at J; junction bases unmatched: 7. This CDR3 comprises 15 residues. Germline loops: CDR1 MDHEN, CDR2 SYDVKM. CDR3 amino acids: CASRRGQGAGQPQHF. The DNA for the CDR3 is TGTGCCAGCAGAAGGGGACAGGGGGCTGGGCAGCCCCAGCATTTT.

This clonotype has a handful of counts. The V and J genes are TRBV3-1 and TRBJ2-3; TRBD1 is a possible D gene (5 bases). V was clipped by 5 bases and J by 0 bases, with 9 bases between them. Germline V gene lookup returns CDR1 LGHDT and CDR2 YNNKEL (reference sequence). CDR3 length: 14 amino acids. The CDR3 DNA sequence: TGTGCCAGCAGCTTGACAGAGAGCACAGATACGCAGTATTTT. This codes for CASSLTESTDTQYF.

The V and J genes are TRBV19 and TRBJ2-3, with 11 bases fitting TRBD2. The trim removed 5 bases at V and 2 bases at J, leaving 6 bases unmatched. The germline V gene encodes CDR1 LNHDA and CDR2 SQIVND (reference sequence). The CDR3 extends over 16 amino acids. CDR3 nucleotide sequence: TGTGCCAGTAGTCCACGACTAGCGGGACCCACAGATACGCAGTATTTT. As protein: CASSPRLAGPTDTQYF. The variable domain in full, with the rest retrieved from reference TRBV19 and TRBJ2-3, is DGGITQSPKYLFRKEGQNVTLSCEQNLNHDAMYWYRQDPGQGLRLIYYSQIVNDFQKGDIAEGYSVSREKKESFPLTVTSAQKNPTAFYLCASSPRLAGPTDTQYFGPGTRLTVL.

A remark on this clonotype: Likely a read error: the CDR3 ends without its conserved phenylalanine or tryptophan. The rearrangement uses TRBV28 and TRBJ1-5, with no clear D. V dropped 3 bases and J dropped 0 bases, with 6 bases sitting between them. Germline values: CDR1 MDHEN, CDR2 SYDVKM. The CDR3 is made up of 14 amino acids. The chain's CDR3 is CASSFADSNQPQHS. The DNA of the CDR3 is TGTGCCAGCAGTTTCGCCGATAGCAATCAGCCCCAGCATTCT.

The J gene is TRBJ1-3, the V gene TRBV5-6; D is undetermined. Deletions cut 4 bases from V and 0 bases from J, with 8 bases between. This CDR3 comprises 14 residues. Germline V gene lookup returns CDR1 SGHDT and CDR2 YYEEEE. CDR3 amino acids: CASSRGVSGNTIYF. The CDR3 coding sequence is TGTGCCAGCAGCCGGGGAGTCTCTGGAAACACCATATATTTT.

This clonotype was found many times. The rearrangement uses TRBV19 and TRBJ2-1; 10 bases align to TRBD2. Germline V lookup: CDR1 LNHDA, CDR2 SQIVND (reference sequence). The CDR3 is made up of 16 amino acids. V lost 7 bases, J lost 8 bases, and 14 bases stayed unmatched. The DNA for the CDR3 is TGTGCCAGTACCTCCGTGGGGGGGGGACTAGCGTATGAGCAGTTCTTC. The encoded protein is CASTSVGGGLAYEQFF.

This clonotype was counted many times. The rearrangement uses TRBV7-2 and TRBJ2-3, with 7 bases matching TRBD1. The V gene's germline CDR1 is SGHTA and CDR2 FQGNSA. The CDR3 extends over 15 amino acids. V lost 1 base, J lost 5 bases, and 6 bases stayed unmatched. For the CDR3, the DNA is TGTGCCAGCAGCTTAGTAGGGACAGCGCGAGATACGCAGTATTTT. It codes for CASSLVGTARDTQYF.

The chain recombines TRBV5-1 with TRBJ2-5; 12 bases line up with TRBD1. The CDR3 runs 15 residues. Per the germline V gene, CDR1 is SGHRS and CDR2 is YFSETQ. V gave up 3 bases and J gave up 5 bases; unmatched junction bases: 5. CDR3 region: CASSSGQGASETQYF. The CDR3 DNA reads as TGCGCCAGCAGCTCGGGACAGGGGGCGTCGGAGACCCAGTACTTC. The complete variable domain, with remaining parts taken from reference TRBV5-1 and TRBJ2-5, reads KAGVTQTPRYLIKTRGQQVTLSCSPISGHRSVSWYQQTPGQGLQFLFEYFSETQRNKGNFPGRFSGRQFSNSRSEMNVSTLELGDSALYLCASSSGQGASETQYFGPGTRLLVL.

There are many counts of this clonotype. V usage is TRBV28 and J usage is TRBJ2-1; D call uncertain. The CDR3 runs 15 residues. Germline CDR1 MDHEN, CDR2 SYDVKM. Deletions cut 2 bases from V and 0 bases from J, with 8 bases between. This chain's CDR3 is CASSLRGPSYNEQFF. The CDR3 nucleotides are TGTGCCAGCAGTTTACGCGGTCCCTCCTACAATGAGCAGTTCTTC.

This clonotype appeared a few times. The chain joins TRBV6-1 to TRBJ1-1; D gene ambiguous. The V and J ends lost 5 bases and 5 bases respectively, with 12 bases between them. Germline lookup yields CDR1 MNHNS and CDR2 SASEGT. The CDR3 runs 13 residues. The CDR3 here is CASSQLLGTEAFF. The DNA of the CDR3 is TGTGCCAGCAGTCAACTCCTCGGGACTGAAGCTTTCTTT.

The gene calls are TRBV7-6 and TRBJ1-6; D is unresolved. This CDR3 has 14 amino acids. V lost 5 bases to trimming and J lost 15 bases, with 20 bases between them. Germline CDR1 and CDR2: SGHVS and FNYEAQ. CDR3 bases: TGTGCCAGCAGCCATGCGCCCCCCGACAATAGCCTCCACTTT. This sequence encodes CASSHAPPDNSLHF. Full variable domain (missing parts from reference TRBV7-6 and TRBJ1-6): GAGVSQSPRYKVTKRGQDVALRCDPISGHVSLYWYRQALGQGPEFLTYFNYEAQQDKSGLPNDRFSAERPEGSISTLTIQRTEQRDSAMYRCASSHAPPDNSLHFGNGTRLTVT.

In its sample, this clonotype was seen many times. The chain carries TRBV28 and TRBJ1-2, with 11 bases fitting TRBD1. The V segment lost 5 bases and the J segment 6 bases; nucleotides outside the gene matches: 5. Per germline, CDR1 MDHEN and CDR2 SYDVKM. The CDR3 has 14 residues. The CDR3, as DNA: TGTGCCAGCAGTCCCGGGACAGGGGGAGATGGCTACACCTTC. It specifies CASSPGTGGDGYTF.

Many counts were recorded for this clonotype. The CDR3 here is CASSDGTPPYEQYF. The CDR3, as DNA: TGCGCCAGCAGCGATGGTACACCTCCCTACGAGCAGTACTTC. The V gene is TRBV5-1, the J gene TRBJ2-7; no clear D. Trimming took off 4 bases at V and 2 bases at J, with 13 bases between the two ends. The CDR3 sequence is 14 residues long. Germline CDR1 and CDR2: SGHRS and YFSETQ. Combining the CDR3 with reference TRBV5-1 and TRBJ2-7 gives the whole variable domain KAGVTQTPRYLIKTRGQQVTLSCSPISGHRSVSWYQQTPGQGLQFLFEYFSETQRNKGNFPGRFSGRQFSNSRSEMNVSTLELGDSALYLCASSDGTPPYEQYFGPGTRLTVT.

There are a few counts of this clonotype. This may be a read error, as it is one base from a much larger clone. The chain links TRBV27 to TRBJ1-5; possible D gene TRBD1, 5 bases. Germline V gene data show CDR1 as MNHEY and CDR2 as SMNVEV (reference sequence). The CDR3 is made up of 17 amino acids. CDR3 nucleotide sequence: TGTGCCAGCAGTTTCGGGGGACCTAATTATAGCAATCAGCTCCAGCATTTT. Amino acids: CASSFGGPNYSNQLQHF.

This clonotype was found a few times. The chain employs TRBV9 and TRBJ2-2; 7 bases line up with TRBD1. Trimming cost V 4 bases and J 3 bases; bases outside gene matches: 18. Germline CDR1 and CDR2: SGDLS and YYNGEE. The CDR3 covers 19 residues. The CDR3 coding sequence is TGTGCCAGCAGCCCAAAAATAAACTTCAGGGGGAAGGACACCGGGGAGCTGTTTTTT. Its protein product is CASSPKINFRGKDTGELFF.

The CDR3 bases are TGTGCCAGCTCACCACCCAATGGGCGTGGAACAGATACGCAGTATTTT. This encodes CASSPPNGRGTDTQYF. V and J are TRBV18 and TRBJ2-3; no definite D call. The length of the CDR3 is 16 residues. V lost 0 bases to trimming and J lost 3 bases, with 13 bases between them. Germline-derived CDR1 and CDR2 are KGHSH and LQKENI.

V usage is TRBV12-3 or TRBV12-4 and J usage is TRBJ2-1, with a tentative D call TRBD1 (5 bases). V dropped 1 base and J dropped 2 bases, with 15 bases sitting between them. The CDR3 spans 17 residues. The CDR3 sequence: CASSLGFGAGAYNEQFF. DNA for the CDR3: TGTGCCAGCAGTTTAGGTTTTGGGGCAGGCGCCTACAATGAGCAGTTCTTC.

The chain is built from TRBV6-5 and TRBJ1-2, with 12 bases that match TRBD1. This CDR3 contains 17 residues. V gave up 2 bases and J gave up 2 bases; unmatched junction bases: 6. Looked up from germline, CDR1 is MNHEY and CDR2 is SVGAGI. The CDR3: CASSYTPGQGANYGYTF. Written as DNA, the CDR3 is TGTGCCAGCAGTTACACACCGGGACAGGGGGCGAACTATGGCTACACCTTC.

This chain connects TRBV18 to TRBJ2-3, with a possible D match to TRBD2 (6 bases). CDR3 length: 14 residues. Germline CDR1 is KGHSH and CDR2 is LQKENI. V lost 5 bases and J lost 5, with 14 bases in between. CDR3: CASSYGSQGDTQYF. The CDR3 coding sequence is TGTGCCAGCTCATACGGGAGTCAGGGAGATACGCAGTATTTT.